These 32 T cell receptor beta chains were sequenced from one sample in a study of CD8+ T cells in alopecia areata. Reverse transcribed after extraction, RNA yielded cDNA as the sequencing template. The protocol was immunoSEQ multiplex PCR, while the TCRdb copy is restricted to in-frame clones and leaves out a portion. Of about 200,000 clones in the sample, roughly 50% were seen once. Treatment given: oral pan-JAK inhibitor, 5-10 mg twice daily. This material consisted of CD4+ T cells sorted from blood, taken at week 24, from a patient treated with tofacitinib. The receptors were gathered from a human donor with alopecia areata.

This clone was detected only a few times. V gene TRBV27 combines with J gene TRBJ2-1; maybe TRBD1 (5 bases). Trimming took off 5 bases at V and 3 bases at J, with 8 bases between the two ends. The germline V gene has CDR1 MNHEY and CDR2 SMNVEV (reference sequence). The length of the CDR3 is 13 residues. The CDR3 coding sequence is TGTGCCAGCAGTCCGACAGACTACAATGAGCAGTTCTTC. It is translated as CASSPTDYNEQFF.

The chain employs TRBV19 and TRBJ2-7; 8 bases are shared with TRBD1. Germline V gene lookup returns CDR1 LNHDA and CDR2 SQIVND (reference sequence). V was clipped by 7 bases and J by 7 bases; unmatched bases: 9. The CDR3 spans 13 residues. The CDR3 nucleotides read TGTGCCAGTACACAGGGGGGACTGGGGGAGCAGTACTTC. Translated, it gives CASTQGGLGEQYF.

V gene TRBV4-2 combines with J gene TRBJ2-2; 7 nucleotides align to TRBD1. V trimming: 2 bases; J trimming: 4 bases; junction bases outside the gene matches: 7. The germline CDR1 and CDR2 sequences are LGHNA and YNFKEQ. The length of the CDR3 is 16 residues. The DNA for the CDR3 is TGTGCCAGCAGCCAAACCCCCGGGACAGCCACCGGGGAGCTGTTTTTT. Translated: CASSQTPGTATGELFF.

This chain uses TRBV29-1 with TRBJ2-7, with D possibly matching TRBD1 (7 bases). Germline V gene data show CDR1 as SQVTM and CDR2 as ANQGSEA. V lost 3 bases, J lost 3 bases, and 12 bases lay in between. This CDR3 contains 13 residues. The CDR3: CSVEGQGGYEQYF. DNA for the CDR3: TGCAGCGTTGAGGGGCAGGGGGGCTACGAGCAGTACTTC.

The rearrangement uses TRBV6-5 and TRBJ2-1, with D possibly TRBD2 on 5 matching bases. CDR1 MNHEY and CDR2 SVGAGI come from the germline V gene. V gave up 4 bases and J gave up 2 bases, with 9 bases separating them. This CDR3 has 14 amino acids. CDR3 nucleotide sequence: TGTGCCAGCAGTTTACGGAGGCCCTACAATGAGCAGTTCTTC. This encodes CASSLRRPYNEQFF.

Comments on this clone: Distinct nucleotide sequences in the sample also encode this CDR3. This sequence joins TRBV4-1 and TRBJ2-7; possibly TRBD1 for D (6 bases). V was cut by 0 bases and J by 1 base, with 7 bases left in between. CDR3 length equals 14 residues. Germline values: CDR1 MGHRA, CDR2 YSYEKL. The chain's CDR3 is CASSQEGHSYEQYF. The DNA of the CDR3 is TGCGCCAGCAGCCAAGAGGGACATTCCTACGAGCAGTACTTC.

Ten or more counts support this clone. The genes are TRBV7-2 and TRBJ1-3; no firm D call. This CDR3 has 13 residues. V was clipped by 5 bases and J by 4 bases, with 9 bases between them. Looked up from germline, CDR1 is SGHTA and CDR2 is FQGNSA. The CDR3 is CASSLRKGNTIYF. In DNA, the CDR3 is TGTGCCAGCAGCCTACGAAAGGGAAACACCATATATTTT.

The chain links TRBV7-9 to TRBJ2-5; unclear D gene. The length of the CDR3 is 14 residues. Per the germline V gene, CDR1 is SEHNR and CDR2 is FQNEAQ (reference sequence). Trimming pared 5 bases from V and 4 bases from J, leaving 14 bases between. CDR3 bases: TGTGCCAGCAGCCTAGTCGAGGCCGTAGAGACCCAGTACTTC. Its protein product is CASSLVEAVETQYF.

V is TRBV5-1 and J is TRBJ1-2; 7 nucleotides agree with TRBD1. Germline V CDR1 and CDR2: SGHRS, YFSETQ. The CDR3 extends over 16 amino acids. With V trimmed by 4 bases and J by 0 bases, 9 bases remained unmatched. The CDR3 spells CASSDRTGQANYGYTF. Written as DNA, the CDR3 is TGCGCCAGCAGCGATCGGACAGGCCAAGCTAACTATGGCTACACCTTC. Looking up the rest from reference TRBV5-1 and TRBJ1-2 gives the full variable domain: KAGVTQTPRYLIKTRGQQVTLSCSPISGHRSVSWYQQTPGQGLQFLFEYFSETQRNKGNFPGRFSGRQFSNSRSEMNVSTLELGDSALYLCASSDRTGQANYGYTFGSGTRLTVV.

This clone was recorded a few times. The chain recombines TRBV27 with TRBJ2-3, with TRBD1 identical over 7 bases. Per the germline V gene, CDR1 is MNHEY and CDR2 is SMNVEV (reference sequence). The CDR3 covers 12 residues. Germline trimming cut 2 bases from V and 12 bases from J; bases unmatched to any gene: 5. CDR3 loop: CASSLTQGNQYF. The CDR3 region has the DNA TGTGCCAGCAGTTTAACACAGGGGAATCAGTATTTT.

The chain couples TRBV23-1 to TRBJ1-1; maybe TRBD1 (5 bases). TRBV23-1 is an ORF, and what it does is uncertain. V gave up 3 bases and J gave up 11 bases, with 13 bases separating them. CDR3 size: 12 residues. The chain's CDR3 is CASSHSGPRAFF. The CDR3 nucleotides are TGCGCCAGCAGTCATTCAGGGCCGAGGGCTTTCTTT.

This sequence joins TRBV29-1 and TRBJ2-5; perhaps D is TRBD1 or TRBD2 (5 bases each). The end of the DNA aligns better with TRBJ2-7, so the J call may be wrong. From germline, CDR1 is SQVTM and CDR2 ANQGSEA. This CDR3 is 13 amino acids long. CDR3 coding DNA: TGCAGCGGACGCCCTGGGGGCTCCTACGAGCAGTACTTC. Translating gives CSGRPGGSYEQYF.

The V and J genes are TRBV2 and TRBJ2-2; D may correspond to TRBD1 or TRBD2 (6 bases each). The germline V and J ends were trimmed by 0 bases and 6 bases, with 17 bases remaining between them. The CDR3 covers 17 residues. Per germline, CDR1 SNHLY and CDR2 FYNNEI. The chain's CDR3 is CASSEAPPGAGAGELFF. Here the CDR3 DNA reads TGTGCCAGCAGTGAAGCGCCCCCGGGGGCCGGTGCCGGGGAGCTGTTTTTT. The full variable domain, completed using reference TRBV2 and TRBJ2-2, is EPEVTQTPSHQVTQMGQEVILRCVPISNHLYFYWYRQILGQKVEFLVSFYNNEISEKSEIFDDQFSVERPDGSNFTLKIRSTKLEDSAMYFCASSEAPPGAGAGELFFGEGSRLTVL.

As DNA, the CDR3 is TGCGCCAGCAGCCAATATGACACCCTCGACTATGGCTACACCTTC. It is translated as CASSQYDTLDYGYTF. The chain combines TRBV4-1 with TRBJ1-2, with D uncertain. The length of the CDR3 is 15 residues. Germline V CDR1 and CDR2: MGHRA, YSYEKL. V shed 2 bases and J shed 3 bases, with 13 bases lying between them.

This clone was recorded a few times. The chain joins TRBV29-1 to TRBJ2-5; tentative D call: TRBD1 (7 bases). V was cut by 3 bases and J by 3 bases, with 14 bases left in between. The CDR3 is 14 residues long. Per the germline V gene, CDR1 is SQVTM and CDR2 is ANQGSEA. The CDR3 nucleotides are TGCAGCGTTGACGGTTTCAGGGGGGAAGAGACCCAGTACTTC. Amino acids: CSVDGFRGEETQYF. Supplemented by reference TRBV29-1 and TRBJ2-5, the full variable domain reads SAVISQKPSRDICQRGTSLTIQCQVDSQVTMMFWYRQQPGQSLTLIATANQGSEATYESGFVIDKFPISRPNLTFSTLTVSNMSPEDSSIYLCSVDGFRGEETQYFGPGTRLLVL.

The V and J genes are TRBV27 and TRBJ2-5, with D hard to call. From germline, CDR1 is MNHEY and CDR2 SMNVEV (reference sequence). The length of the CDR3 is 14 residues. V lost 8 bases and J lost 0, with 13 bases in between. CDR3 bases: TGTGCCAGCTCGGCTGGCTTATACCAAGAGACCCAGTACTTC. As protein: CASSAGLYQETQYF.

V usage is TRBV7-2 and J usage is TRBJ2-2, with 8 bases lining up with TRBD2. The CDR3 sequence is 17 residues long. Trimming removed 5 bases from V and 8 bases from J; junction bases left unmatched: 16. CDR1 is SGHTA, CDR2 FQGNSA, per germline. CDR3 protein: CASSPIGLADGLGELFF. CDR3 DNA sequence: TGTGCCAGCAGCCCTATCGGACTAGCCGACGGACTTGGGGAGCTGTTTTTT.

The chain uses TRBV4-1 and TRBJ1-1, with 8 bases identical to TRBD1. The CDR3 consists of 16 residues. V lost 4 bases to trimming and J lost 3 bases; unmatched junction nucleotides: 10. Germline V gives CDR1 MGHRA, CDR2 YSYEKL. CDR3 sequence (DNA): TGCGCCAGCAGCCTTCAGGGGGCCGGGGAGGACACTGAAGCTTTCTTT. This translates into CASSLQGAGEDTEAFF.

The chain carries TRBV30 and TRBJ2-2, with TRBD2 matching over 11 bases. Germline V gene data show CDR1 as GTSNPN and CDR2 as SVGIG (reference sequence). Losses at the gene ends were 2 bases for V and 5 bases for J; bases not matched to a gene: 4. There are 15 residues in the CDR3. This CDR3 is CAWSRASGRTGELFF. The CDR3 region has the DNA TGTGCCTGGAGTAGGGCTAGCGGGAGGACCGGGGAGCTGTTTTTT.

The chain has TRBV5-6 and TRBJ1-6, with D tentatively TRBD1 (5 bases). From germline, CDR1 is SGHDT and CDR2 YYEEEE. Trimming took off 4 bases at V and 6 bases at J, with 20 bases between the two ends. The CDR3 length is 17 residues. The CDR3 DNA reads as TGTGCCAGCAGCGAGATCGGACGGGGCCTTCCTAATTCACCCCTCCACTTT. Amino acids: CASSEIGRGLPNSPLHF.

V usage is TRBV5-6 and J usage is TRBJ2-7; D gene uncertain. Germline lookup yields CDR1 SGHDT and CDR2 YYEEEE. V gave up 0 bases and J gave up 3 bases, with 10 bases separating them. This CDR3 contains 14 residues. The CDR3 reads CASSLGAEIYEQYF. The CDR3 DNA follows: TGTGCCAGCAGCTTGGGGGCGGAGATCTACGAGCAGTACTTC. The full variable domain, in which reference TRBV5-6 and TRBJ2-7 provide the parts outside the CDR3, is DAGVTQSPTHLIKTRGQQVTLRCSPKSGHDTVSWYQQALGQGPQFIFQYYEEEERQRGNFPDRFSGHQFPNYSSELNVNALLLGDSALYLCASSLGAEIYEQYFGPGTRLTVT.

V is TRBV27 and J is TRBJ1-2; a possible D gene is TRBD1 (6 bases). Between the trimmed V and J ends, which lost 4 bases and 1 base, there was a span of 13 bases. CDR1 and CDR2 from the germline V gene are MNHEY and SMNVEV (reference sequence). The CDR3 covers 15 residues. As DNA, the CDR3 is TGTGCCAGCAGTTCAGACAGGTGGAATAACTATGGCTACACCTTC. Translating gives CASSSDRWNNYGYTF.

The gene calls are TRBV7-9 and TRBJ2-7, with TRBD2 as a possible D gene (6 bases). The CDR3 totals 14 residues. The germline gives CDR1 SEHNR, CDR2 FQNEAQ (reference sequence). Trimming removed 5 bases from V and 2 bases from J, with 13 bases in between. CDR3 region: CASSPRDLTYEQYF. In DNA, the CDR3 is TGTGCCAGCAGCCCCAGGGACTTAACCTACGAGCAGTACTTC. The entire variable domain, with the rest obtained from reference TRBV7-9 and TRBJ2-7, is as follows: DTGVSQNPRHKITKRGQNVTFRCDPISEHNRLYWYRQTLGQGPEFLTYFQNEAQLEKSRLLSDRFSAERPKGSFSTLEIQRTEQGDSAMYLCASSPRDLTYEQYFGPGTRLTVT.

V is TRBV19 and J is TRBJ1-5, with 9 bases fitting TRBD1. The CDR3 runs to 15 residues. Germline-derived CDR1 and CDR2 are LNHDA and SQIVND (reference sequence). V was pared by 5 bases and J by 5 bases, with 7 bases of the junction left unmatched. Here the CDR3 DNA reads TGTGCCAGTAGTGGGAACCGGGACAGGGATCAGCCCCAGCATTTT. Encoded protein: CASSGNRDRDQPQHF.

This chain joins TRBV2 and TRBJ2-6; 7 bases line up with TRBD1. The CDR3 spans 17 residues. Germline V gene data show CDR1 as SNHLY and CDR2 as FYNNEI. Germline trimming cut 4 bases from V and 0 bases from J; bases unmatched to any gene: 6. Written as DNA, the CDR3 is TGTGCCAGCAGTGCGGGACAGCCAAACTCTGGGGCCAACGTCCTGACTTTC. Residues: CASSAGQPNSGANVLTF.

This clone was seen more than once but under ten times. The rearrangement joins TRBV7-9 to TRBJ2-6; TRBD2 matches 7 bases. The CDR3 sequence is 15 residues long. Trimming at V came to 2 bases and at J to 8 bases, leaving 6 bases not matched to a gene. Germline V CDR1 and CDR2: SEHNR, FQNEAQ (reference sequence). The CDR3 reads CASSLIISGPNVLTF. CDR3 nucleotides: TGTGCCAGCAGCTTAATCATTAGCGGGCCCAACGTCCTGACTTTC.

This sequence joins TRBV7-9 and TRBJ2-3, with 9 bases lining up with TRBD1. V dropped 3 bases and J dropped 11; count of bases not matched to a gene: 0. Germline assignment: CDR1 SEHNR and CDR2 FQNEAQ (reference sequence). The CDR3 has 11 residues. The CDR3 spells CASSLDRGQYF. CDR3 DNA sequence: TGTGCCAGCAGCTTGGACAGGGGGCAGTATTTT.

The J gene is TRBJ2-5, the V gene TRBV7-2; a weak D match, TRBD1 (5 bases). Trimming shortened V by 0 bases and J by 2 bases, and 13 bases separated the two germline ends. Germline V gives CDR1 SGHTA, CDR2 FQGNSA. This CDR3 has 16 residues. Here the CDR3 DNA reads TGTGCCAGCAGCTTAGCTGCCAGGGCAATACAAGAGACCCAGTACTTC. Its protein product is CASSLAARAIQETQYF. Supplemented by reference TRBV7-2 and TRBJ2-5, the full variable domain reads GAGVSQSPSNKVTEKGKDVELRCDPISGHTALYWYRQSLGQGLEFLIYFQGNSAPDKSGLPSDRFSAERTGGSVSTLTIQRTQQEDSAVYLCASSLAARAIQETQYFGPGTRLLVL.

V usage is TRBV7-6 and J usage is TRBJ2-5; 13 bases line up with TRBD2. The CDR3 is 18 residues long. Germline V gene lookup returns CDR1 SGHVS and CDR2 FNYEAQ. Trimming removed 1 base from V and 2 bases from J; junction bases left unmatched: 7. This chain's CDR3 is CASSLVRTSGGVQETQYF. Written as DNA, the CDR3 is TGTGCCAGCAGCTTAGTAAGGACTAGCGGGGGAGTACAAGAGACCCAGTACTTC.

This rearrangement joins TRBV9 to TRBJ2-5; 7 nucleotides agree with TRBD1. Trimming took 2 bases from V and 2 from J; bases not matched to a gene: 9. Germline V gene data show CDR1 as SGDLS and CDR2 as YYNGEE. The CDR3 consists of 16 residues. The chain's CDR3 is CASSVGDSTTQETQYF. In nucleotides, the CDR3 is TGTGCCAGCAGCGTGGGGGACAGCACTACTCAAGAGACCCAGTACTTC.

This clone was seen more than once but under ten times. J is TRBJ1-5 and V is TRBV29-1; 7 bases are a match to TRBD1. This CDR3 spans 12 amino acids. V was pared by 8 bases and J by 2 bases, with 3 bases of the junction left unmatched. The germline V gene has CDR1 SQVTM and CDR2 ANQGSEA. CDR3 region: CSTGTGNQPQHF. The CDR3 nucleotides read TGCAGCACTGGGACAGGCAATCAGCCCCAGCATTTT.

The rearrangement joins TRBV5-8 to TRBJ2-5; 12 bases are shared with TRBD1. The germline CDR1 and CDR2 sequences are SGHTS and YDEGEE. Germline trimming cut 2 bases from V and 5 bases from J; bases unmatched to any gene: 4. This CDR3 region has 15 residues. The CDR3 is CASSLGTGGAETQYF. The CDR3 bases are TGTGCCAGCAGCTTAGGGACAGGGGGCGCGGAGACCCAGTACTTC.